A single sample gave rise to the 30 T cell receptor beta chains below, sequenced in a study of T cells after yellow fever vaccination. TCRdb redid the calling of the 5' RACE reads with MiXCR, one entry per CDR3 protein. The data hold 150,000 to 200,000 distinct CDR3 sequences, with 9.5% to 11% observed a single time. Sequences were derived from CD8+ T cells sorted from PBMCs, sampled 15 days after the yellow fever booster vaccination. These receptors all stem from a man between 18 and 35 years old who received the YFV17D yellow fever vaccine.

The chain joins TRBV19 to TRBJ2-3, with 7 nucleotides matching TRBD1. The CDR3 sequence is 16 residues long. The ends lost 7 bases at V and 0 bases at J; junction bases unmatched: 10. Germline CDR1 LNHDA, CDR2 SQIVND (reference sequence). CDR3 amino acids: CASKGLDRASTDTQYF. The CDR3 DNA reads TGTGCCAGTAAGGGGTTAGACAGGGCCAGCACAGATACGCAGTATTTT.

The chain links TRBV12-3 or TRBV12-4 to TRBJ2-5; D not resolved. The CDR3 runs 11 residues. Deletions cut 5 bases from V and 7 bases from J, with 8 bases between. Here the CDR3 DNA reads TGTGCCAGCAGTAATACGCGGACCCAGTACTTC. Protein product: CASSNTRTQYF.

This clonotype was seen only a few times. The chain joins TRBV6-6 to TRBJ2-7; D may correspond to TRBD1 or TRBD2 (5 bases each). V was pared by 6 bases and J by 2 bases, with 14 bases between. Germline CDR1 and CDR2: MNHNY and SVGAGI (reference sequence). This CDR3 comprises 14 residues. The CDR3 spells CASSPVGGPYEQYF. CDR3 nucleotides: TGTGCCAGCAGCCCCGTTGGGGGACCCTACGAGCAGTACTTC.

CDR3 amino acids: CASSLGANPKMEQFF. For the CDR3, the DNA is TGTGCCAGCAGCTTAGGGGCTAACCCCAAGATGGAGCAGTTCTTC. The chain joins TRBV7-9 to TRBJ2-1; unclear D gene. The CDR3 loop spans 15 amino acids. Germline V gene sequence: CDR1 SEHNR, CDR2 FQNEAQ (reference sequence). The V end was cut by 1 base, the J end by 10 bases, with 17 bases between.

The chain is built from TRBV7-2 and TRBJ2-2, with D unclear. Trimming pared 5 bases from V and 4 bases from J, leaving 17 bases between. Germline V gives CDR1 SGHTA, CDR2 FQGNSA. The CDR3 contains 16 residues. The CDR3 bases are TGTGCCAGCAGCCCTCTTGGGGATTCAGGCACCGGGGAGCTGTTTTTT. This codes for CASSPLGDSGTGELFF.

Concerning this clonotype: Sequence at one end of the junction differs from germline and may be a read error. J is TRBJ1-1 and V is TRBV7-9; no firm D call. The CDR3 has 13 residues. Germline V gives CDR1 SEHNR, CDR2 FQNEAQ (reference sequence). DNA for the CDR3: TGTGCCAGCAGCTTATGGCCGAACACTGAAGCTCTCTTT. Protein sequence: CASSLWPNTEALF.

The sample holds a few counts of this clonotype. The chain has TRBV7-3 and TRBJ2-1; TRBD2 might be the D (6 bases). Per the germline V gene, CDR1 is SGHTA and CDR2 is FQGTGA. V lost 2 bases and J lost 2, with 13 bases in between. This CDR3 is built from 16 residues. The CDR3 here is CASSLVGGEPYNEQFF. CDR3 sequence (DNA): TGTGCCAGCAGCTTAGTCGGCGGGGAGCCCTACAATGAGCAGTTCTTC.

Only a few counts were recorded for this clonotype. This chain links TRBV12-3 or TRBV12-4 with TRBJ2-2, with a weak D call TRBD1 (6 bases). V was pared by 6 bases and J by 7 bases, with 15 bases between. The CDR3 spans 14 residues. The CDR3, as DNA: TGTGCCAGCAGCGCAGCAGGGGAAGGCGGGGAGCTGTTTTTT. As protein: CASSAAGEGGELFF.

The J gene is TRBJ2-3, the V gene TRBV4-3; D may be TRBD1 (5 bases). The V end lost 0 bases, the J end lost 6 bases, and 13 bases lay between the germline ends. The CDR3 contains 15 residues. Germline CDR1 is LGHNA and CDR2 is YSLEER. DNA of the CDR3: TGCGCCAGCAGCCAAGATCGTAAGAAGGGGGATACGCAGTATTTT. Translating it yields CASSQDRKKGDTQYF.

The chain combines TRBV11-2 with TRBJ1-5; no clear D. CDR1 is SGHAT and CDR2 is FQNNGV in the germline V gene. The V and J ends lost 8 bases and 2 bases respectively, with 10 bases between them. This CDR3 is built from 13 residues. CDR3 region: CASRRDGNQPQHF. CDR3 DNA: TGTGCCAGCCGACGGGATGGCAATCAGCCCCAGCATTTT. The variable domain in full, with the rest retrieved from reference TRBV11-2 and TRBJ1-5, is EAGVAQSPRYKIIEKRQSVAFWCNPISGHATLYWYQQILGQGPKLLIQFQNNGVVDDSQLPKDRFSAERLKGVDSTLKIQPAKLEDSAVYLCASRRDGNQPQHFGDGTRLSIL.

This chain connects TRBV11-2 to TRBJ2-3; 8 nucleotides align to TRBD2. Unmatched junction bases numbered 4, after V lost 1 base and J lost 1 base. Germline-derived CDR1 and CDR2 are SGHAT and FQNNGV. CDR3 size: 16 residues. CDR3 DNA sequence: TGTGCCAGCAGCTTAGGGGGTAGCGGGGGCACAGATACGCAGTATTTT. Translated: CASSLGGSGGTDTQYF.

This clonotype was found a few times. This chain connects TRBV9 to TRBJ2-7; D remains ambiguous. The V gene's germline CDR1 is SGDLS and CDR2 YYNGEE. The CDR3 runs 15 residues. The V end was cut by 0 bases, the J end by 2 bases, with 12 bases between. The CDR3 DNA is TGTGCCAGCAGCGTAGCTGTTTGCACCACCTACGAGCAGTACGTC. Protein sequence: CASSVAVCTTYEQYV.

CDR3: CASSLGKVYTEAFF. The CDR3 DNA sequence: TGTGCCAGCAGTTTGGGTAAAGTGTACACTGAAGCTTTCTTT. The chain couples TRBV12-3 or TRBV12-4 to TRBJ1-1; D is uncertain. Trimming left V 3 bases short and J 3 bases short, with 11 bases between. The CDR3 is 14 residues long.

This chain joins TRBV12-3 or TRBV12-4 and TRBJ2-1; D unclear. This CDR3 has 12 residues. Trimming shortened V by 3 bases and J by 8 bases, and 8 bases separated the two germline ends. CDR3 bases: TGTGCCAGCAGTTTTATGGGTTATGAGCAGTTCTTC. Translated: CASSFMGYEQFF.

The chain recombines TRBV24-1 with TRBJ1-1, with no clear D. The germline V gene encodes CDR1 KGHDR and CDR2 SFDVKD. The CDR3 is 13 amino acids. V was clipped by 2 bases and J by 0 bases, with 3 bases between them. CDR3 sequence: CATSDSLNTEAFF. CDR3 nucleotide sequence: TGTGCCACCAGTGATTCCTTGAACACTGAAGCTTTCTTT.

This clonotype has only a few counts. The chain couples TRBV7-6 to TRBJ2-5; possibly TRBD2 for D (7 bases). V was clipped by 2 bases and J by 9 bases, with 19 bases between them. This CDR3 contains 15 residues. Germline assignment: CDR1 SGHVS and CDR2 FNYEAQ. The CDR3 DNA reads TGTGCCAGCAGCTTACCGGCGGGGGCAGTGGAGGCCCAGTACTTC. Translated, it gives CASSLPAGAVEAQYF.

This CDR3 reads CASSPWGGRQPQHF. In DNA form, the CDR3 reads TGTGCCAGCAGCCCGTGGGGGGGGCGGCAGCCCCAGCATTTT. The chain recombines TRBV9 with TRBJ1-5; tentative D call: TRBD1 (6 bases). The V end lost 4 bases, the J end lost 7 bases, and 15 bases lay between the germline ends. In germline, CDR1 is SGDLS, CDR2 YYNGEE. The CDR3 length is 14 residues.

This clonotype was seen more than once but under ten times. One junction end does not reproduce the germline sequence, and a read error may be involved. The CDR3 DNA is TGTGCTAGCAGCTTAGCTATGACAGATACGCAGTATTTT. Translating gives CASSLAMTDTQYF. The chain combines TRBV7-7 with TRBJ2-3, with D unclear. CDR1 and CDR2 (germline): SSHAT, FNYEAQ (reference sequence). The CDR3 loop spans 13 amino acids.

The chain recombines TRBV21-1 with TRBJ2-7; TRBD1, the table's D call, was not compared with the DNA. TRBV21-1 is a pseudogene segment. The CDR3 contains 16 residues. The CDR3 is CASSARKGQGSNEQYF. The CDR3 nucleotides are TGTGCCAGCAGCGCTCGGAAGGGACAGGGTTCCAACGAGCAGTACTTC.

V and J are TRBV7-9 and TRBJ2-7; D uncertain. Deletions cut 1 base from V and 7 bases from J, with 8 bases between. The CDR3 runs 12 residues. The germline CDR1 and CDR2 sequences are SEHNR and FQNEAQ (reference sequence). This CDR3 reads CASSLDPTEQYF. The CDR3 region has the DNA TGTGCCAGCAGCTTAGACCCGACAGAGCAGTACTTC.

This clonotype was observed many times. CDR3 sequence: CASSQESASTDTQYF. The DNA of the CDR3 is TGTGCCAGCAGCCAAGAGTCGGCTAGCACAGATACGCAGTATTTT. This chain joins TRBV3-1 and TRBJ2-3, with D uncertain. V was shortened by 0 bases and J by 0 bases, with 7 bases between the two germline ends. This CDR3 region has 15 residues. Germline V CDR1 and CDR2: LGHDT, YNNKEL (reference sequence).

A few counts support this clonotype. CDR3 in amino acids: CASSLGGRDRWGHNSPLHF. CDR3 sequence (DNA): TGTGCCAGCAGCTTAGGGGGCCGGGACAGGTGGGGCCATAATTCACCCCTCCACTTT. The chain uses TRBV7-9 and TRBJ1-6; 8 positions agree with TRBD1. This CDR3 region has 19 residues. Trimming at V came to 1 base and at J to 5 bases, leaving 13 bases not matched to a gene. In germline, CDR1 is SEHNR, CDR2 FQNEAQ (reference sequence).

There are a few counts of this clonotype. This chain joins TRBV6-5 and TRBJ1-3, with TRBD1 matching 9 bases. Germline CDR1 and CDR2: MNHEY and SVGAGI. The CDR3 is made up of 14 amino acids. After removal of 8 bases from V and 2 bases from J, the junction contained 4 bases not matched to a gene. This CDR3 reads CASRGQGTGNTIYF. The DNA of the CDR3 is TGTGCCAGCCGGGGACAGGGAACTGGAAACACCATATATTTT.

This clonotype was seen a handful of times. The rearrangement uses TRBV9 and TRBJ1-5; the D gene is possibly TRBD1 (5 bases). Trimming left V 3 bases short and J 4 bases short, with 14 bases between. Germline V gives CDR1 SGDLS, CDR2 YYNGEE. The CDR3 is 15 amino acids. CDR3 in DNA: TGTGCCAGCAGCGCGGGGTGGGGGGTAAATCAGCCCCAGCATTTT. Encoded protein: CASSAGWGVNQPQHF.

The chain uses TRBV12-3 or TRBV12-4 and TRBJ2-1; D gene unclear. V was pared by 1 base and J by 4 bases, with 11 bases between. CDR3 size: 15 residues. In nucleotides, the CDR3 is TGTGCCAGCAGTTTAGAACCCCATGGATACAATGAGCAGTTCTTC. Translation: CASSLEPHGYNEQFF.

This clonotype occurred a few times. The CDR3 spells CASRPPGPPFHTYEQYV. The DNA of the CDR3 is TGTGCCAGCAGACCACCGGGACCTCCATTCCATACCTACGAGCAGTACGTC. This sequence joins TRBV27 and TRBJ2-7; D possibly uses TRBD1 or TRBD2 (5 bases each). The germline V gene encodes CDR1 MNHEY and CDR2 SMNVEV (reference sequence). V was clipped by 6 bases and J by 2 bases, with 23 bases between them. This CDR3 has 17 amino acids.

This rearrangement joins TRBV5-5 to TRBJ1-2; 7 bases line up with TRBD1. V dropped 0 bases and J dropped 4; count of bases not matched to a gene: 12. The V gene's germline CDR1 is SGHKS and CDR2 YYEKEE (reference sequence). The CDR3 runs 17 residues. The DNA for the CDR3 is TGTGCCAGCAGCTTGGAGGCCCCAGGGGGGGGACCCTATGGCTACACCTTC. Translated: CASSLEAPGGGPYGYTF.

The rearrangement links TRBV7-9 to TRBJ2-2; TRBD2 aligns across 7 bases. Trimming at V came to 5 bases and at J to 0 bases, leaving 6 bases not matched to a gene. CDR1 SEHNR and CDR2 FQNEAQ come from the germline V gene (reference sequence). There are 16 residues in the CDR3. The DNA of the CDR3 is TGTGCCAGCAGCCCGGGGGGAAAAGCGAACACCGGGGAGCTGTTTTTT. It codes for CASSPGGKANTGELFF. Full variable domain (outside the CDR3, taken from reference TRBV7-9 and TRBJ2-2): DTGVSQNPRHKITKRGQNVTFRCDPISEHNRLYWYRQTLGQGPEFLTYFQNEAQLEKSRLLSDRFSAERPKGSFSTLEIQRTEQGDSAMYLCASSPGGKANTGELFFGEGSRLTVL.

The rearrangement uses TRBV10-3 and TRBJ1-1; 7 nucleotides agree with TRBD1. The junction had 6 bases not matched to a gene; V was cut back by 4 bases and J by 1 base. This CDR3 region has 15 residues. Per the germline V gene, CDR1 is ENHRY and CDR2 is SYGVKD. The CDR3 here is CAISGGQEKNTEAFF. The CDR3 DNA reads as TGTGCCATCAGTGGCGGACAGGAGAAGAACACTGAAGCTTTCTTT.

There are many counts of this clonotype. This rearrangement joins TRBV6-6 to TRBJ2-2; D gene unclear. The CDR3 loop spans 13 amino acids. Germline loops: CDR1 MNHNY, CDR2 SVGAGI (reference sequence). Trimming removed 4 bases from V and 6 bases from J, with 9 bases in between. CDR3 bases: TGTGCCAGCAGTTTGACCGGCGCCGGGGAGCTGTTTTTT. Translation gives CASSLTGAGELFF.